A single sample is the source of the 17 T cell receptor beta chains below, sequenced in a study of T cell changes during pregnancy in multiple sclerosis. Repertoires were generated with immunoSEQ multiplex PCR, while TCRdb's copy carries only in-frame clones and drops some. The table has fewer than 25,000 clones, about 90% seen once. Material: CD4+ T cells from peripheral blood mononuclear cells, obtained in the third trimester of pregnancy. These receptors were taken from a female donor in good health, enrolled as a control in a pregnancy study.

The rearrangement joins TRBV7-2 to TRBJ1-5; 9 nucleotides line up with TRBD1. CDR3 length: 17 amino acids. Germline CDR1 reads SGHTA; CDR2 reads FQGNSA. After removal of 3 bases from V and 1 base from J, the junction contained 7 bases not matched to a gene. CDR3 amino acids: CASSLGDRAGSNQPQHF. CDR3 nucleotides: TGTGCCAGCAGCTTGGGGGACAGGGCTGGGAGCAATCAGCCCCAGCATTTT.

This chain connects TRBV5-1 to TRBJ2-2; TRBD1 agrees at 8 bases. This CDR3 contains 16 residues. Losses at the gene ends were 4 bases for V and 0 bases for J; bases not matched to a gene: 5. The germline V gene encodes CDR1 SGHRS and CDR2 YFSETQ. This CDR3 is CASSHRGQANTGELFF. DNA of the CDR3: TGCGCCAGCAGCCATAGGGGACAGGCGAACACCGGGGAGCTGTTTTTT.

This clone was counted only a few times. The chain combines TRBV13 with TRBJ1-6; D possibly corresponds to TRBD1 (6 bases). Germline CDR1 is PRHDT and CDR2 is FYEKMQ (reference sequence). Trimming removed 2 bases at V and 7 bases at J, with 12 bases between. This CDR3 is built from 15 residues. In nucleotides, the CDR3 is TGTGCCAGCAGCTTACAGGGGTTAAGGAATTCACCCCTCCACTTT. The encoded protein is CASSLQGLRNSPLHF.

This clone was counted once. This rearrangement joins TRBV9 to TRBJ1-2; tentative D call: TRBD1 (6 bases). CDR3 size: 15 residues. Trimming cost V 2 bases and J 5 bases, with 16 bases left between them. Germline V gene data show CDR1 as SGDLS and CDR2 as YYNGEE. This CDR3 reads CASSVLQGGGYGYTF. CDR3 nucleotides: TGTGCCAGCAGCGTCCTACAGGGTGGTGGTTATGGCTACACCTTC. The variable domain in full, completed from reference TRBV9 and TRBJ1-2, reads DSGVTQTPKHLITATGQRVTLRCSPRSGDLSVYWYQQSLDQGLQFLIQYYNGEERAKGNILERFSAQQFPDLHSELNLSSLELGDSALYFCASSVLQGGGYGYTFGSGTRLTVV.

The chain combines TRBV13 with TRBJ2-3; 7 bases map to TRBD2. The junction had 11 bases not matched to a gene; V was cut back by 4 bases and J by 1 base. The CDR3 contains 17 residues. Germline V gene sequence: CDR1 PRHDT, CDR2 FYEKMQ (reference sequence). CDR3 DNA sequence: TGTGCCAGCAGCTGGACTAGTAGGGTCCCGGGCACAGATACGCAGTATTTT. It is translated as CASSWTSRVPGTDTQYF.

V gene TRBV5-1 combines with J gene TRBJ2-5; 8 bases match TRBD1. There are 16 residues in the CDR3. Germline V lookup: CDR1 SGHRS, CDR2 YFSETQ. The junction had 12 bases not matched to a gene; V was cut back by 3 bases and J by 5 bases. In DNA, the CDR3 is TGCGCCAGCAGCTCAGGTCCCGGGACAGGAGGGGAGACCCAGTACTTC. Its translation: CASSSGPGTGGETQYF. The full variable domain, rest sourced from reference TRBV5-1 and TRBJ2-5, is KAGVTQTPRYLIKTRGQQVTLSCSPISGHRSVSWYQQTPGQGLQFLFEYFSETQRNKGNFPGRFSGRQFSNSRSEMNVSTLELGDSALYLCASSSGPGTGGETQYFGPGTRLLVL.

The CDR3 here is CASGLALGGSQPQHF. DNA of the CDR3: TGTGCTAGTGGTTTGGCCCTAGGGGGCTCTCAGCCCCAGCATTTT. V is TRBV12-5 and J is TRBJ1-5; 7 positions agree with TRBD1. J lost 6 bases, V lost 1 base, and 6 bases had no gene match. Looked up from germline, CDR1 is LGHNT and CDR2 is FRNRAP. CDR3 length: 15 amino acids.

The CDR3 nucleotides read TGCAGCGTTAAACCAACAGGGTTCACTGAAGCTTTCTTT. Protein sequence: CSVKPTGFTEAFF. V is TRBV29-1 and J is TRBJ1-1; possibly TRBD1 for D (6 bases). The length of the CDR3 is 13 residues. CDR1 SQVTM and CDR2 ANQGSEA come from the germline V gene. V gave up 5 bases and J gave up 4 bases, with 14 bases separating them.

The V call is TRBV7-3, the J call TRBJ1-1, with D perhaps TRBD1 (5 bases). Trimming took off 0 bases at V and 1 base at J, with 21 bases between the two ends. The CDR3 is made up of 19 amino acids. Germline CDR1 SGHTA, CDR2 FQGTGA. The CDR3 region has the DNA TGTGCCAGCAGCTTAACGATTGGGGGGGAGAGAGGGGCGAACACTGAAGCTTTCTTT. Amino acid sequence: CASSLTIGGERGANTEAFF.

The chain's CDR3 is CSAIGHFNQPQHF. The CDR3 DNA reads as TGCAGCGCAATCGGACACTTCAATCAGCCCCAGCATTTT. The chain links TRBV29-1 to TRBJ1-5; the D gene is possibly TRBD1 (5 bases). Trimming cost V 7 bases and J 3 bases, with 13 bases left between them. The V gene's germline CDR1 is SQVTM and CDR2 ANQGSEA. The CDR3 totals 13 residues.

The chain links TRBV6-1 to TRBJ2-3, with 12 bases identical to TRBD2. Germline CDR1 and CDR2: MNHNS and SASEGT. The CDR3 has 16 residues. With V trimmed by 4 bases and J by 8 bases, 10 bases remained unmatched. The CDR3 loop reads CASSATSGGPQGTQYF. The DNA for the CDR3 is TGTGCCAGCAGTGCGACTAGCGGGGGACCCCAAGGTACGCAGTATTTT.

The chain has TRBV11-2 and TRBJ2-7; 9 bases line up with TRBD1. Unmatched junction bases numbered 7, after V lost 6 bases and J lost 7 bases. The length of the CDR3 is 13 residues. From germline, CDR1 is SGHAT and CDR2 FQNNGV. CDR3 sequence reads: CASSRGTGSEQYF. For the CDR3, the DNA is TGTGCCAGCAGTCGCGGGACAGGGAGTGAGCAGTACTTC.

The rearrangement joins TRBV6-5 to TRBJ2-3; TRBD1 is a possible D gene (5 bases). This CDR3 spans 13 amino acids. V dropped 6 bases and J dropped 8 bases, with 15 bases sitting between them. The germline V gene has CDR1 MNHEY and CDR2 SVGAGI. The CDR3 loop reads CASRLGAAGTQYF. In DNA form, the CDR3 reads TGTGCCAGCAGACTTGGGGCTGCCGGTACGCAGTATTTT.

The chain couples TRBV6-1 to TRBJ1-3; unclear D gene. With 4 bases removed from V and 4 bases from J, the gap between germline ends came to 11 bases. Germline V CDR1 and CDR2: MNHNS, SASEGT. CDR3 length: 14 residues. CDR3 sequence (DNA): TGTGCCAGCAGTGGATTAAAACAGGGAAACACCATATATTTT. Amino acid sequence: CASSGLKQGNTIYF.

The chain couples TRBV4-1 to TRBJ1-6; tentatively, D is TRBD1 (6 bases). With 1 base removed from V and 4 bases from J, the gap between germline ends came to 11 bases. From germline, CDR1 is MGHRA and CDR2 YSYEKL. This CDR3 comprises 16 residues. The CDR3 nucleotides are TGCGCCAGCAGCCAAGGAAAGGGGGATTATAATTCACCCCTCCACTTT. The encoded protein is CASSQGKGDYNSPLHF.

This chain uses TRBV14 with TRBJ2-4, with 7 bases aligning to TRBD2. V was pared by 3 bases and J by 8 bases, with 1 base of the junction left unmatched. This CDR3 spans 12 amino acids. CDR1 and CDR2 from the germline V gene are SGHDN and FVKESK. The CDR3 reads CASSQGRDIQYF. CDR3 sequence (DNA): TGTGCCAGCAGCCAGGGGAGGGACATTCAGTACTTC. The full variable domain, with the rest looked up from reference TRBV14 and TRBJ2-4, is EAGVTQFPSHSVIEKGQTVTLRCDPISGHDNLYWYRRVMGKEIKFLLHFVKESKQDESGMPNNRFLAERTGGTYSTLKVQPAELEDSGVYFCASSQGRDIQYFGAGTRLSVL.

This clone was seen a few times. The chain links TRBV7-3 to TRBJ2-7, with D possibly being TRBD2 (6 bases). V lost 5 bases and J lost 4, with 15 bases in between. Germline assignment: CDR1 SGHTA and CDR2 FQGTGA. CDR3 length: 14 amino acids. This CDR3 reads CASSAVRDWYEQYF. For the CDR3, the DNA is TGTGCCAGCAGCGCCGTCAGGGACTGGTACGAGCAGTACTTC. The full variable domain, with the rest looked up from reference TRBV7-3 and TRBJ2-7, is GAGVSQTPSNKVTEKGKYVELRCDPISGHTALYWYRQSLGQGPEFLIYFQGTGAADDSGLPNDRFFAVRPEGSVSTLKIQRTERGDSAVYLCASSAVRDWYEQYFGPGTRLTVT.